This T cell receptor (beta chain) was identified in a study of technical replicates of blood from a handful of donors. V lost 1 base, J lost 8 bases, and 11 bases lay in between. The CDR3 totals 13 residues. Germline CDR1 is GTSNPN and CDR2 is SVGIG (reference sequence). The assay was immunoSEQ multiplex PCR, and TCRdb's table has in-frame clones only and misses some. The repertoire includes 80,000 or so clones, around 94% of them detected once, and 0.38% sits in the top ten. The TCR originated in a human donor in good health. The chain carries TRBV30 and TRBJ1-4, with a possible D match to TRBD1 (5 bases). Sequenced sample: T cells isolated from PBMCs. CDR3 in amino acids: CAWSGGRGEKLFF. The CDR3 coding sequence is TGTGCCTGGAGTGGTGGGCGGGGGGAAAAACTGTTTTTT.